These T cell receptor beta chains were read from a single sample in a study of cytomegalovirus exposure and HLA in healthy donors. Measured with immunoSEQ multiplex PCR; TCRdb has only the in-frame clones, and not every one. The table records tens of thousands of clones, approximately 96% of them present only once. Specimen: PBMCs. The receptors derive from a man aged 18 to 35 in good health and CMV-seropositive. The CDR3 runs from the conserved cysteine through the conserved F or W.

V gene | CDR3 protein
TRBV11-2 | CASSYGLAGVSETQYF
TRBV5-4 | CASSGGTSGGYEQYF
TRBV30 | CAWSGRSYSNQPQHF
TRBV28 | CASSSGGSGANVLTF
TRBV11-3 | CASSPPTGELFF
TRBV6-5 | CASSYQITRFQETQYF
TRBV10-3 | CAIKSQGGFTDTQYF
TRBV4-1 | CASSQPGEDGYTF
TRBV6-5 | CASSSGLAGAETQYF
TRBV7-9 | CASTRDSGSYEKLFF
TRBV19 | CASQLAGGRGTGELFF
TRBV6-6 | CASRTGGGSEKLFF
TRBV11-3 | CASSPGATAITGELFF
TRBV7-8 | CATGLAGTDTQYF
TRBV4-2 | CASSKSGYEQYF
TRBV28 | CASSLKEWAKNIQYF
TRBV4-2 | CASSQVRGLIASGNTIYF
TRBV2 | CASKGDRVSNQPQHF
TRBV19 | CASSFGQYTEAFF
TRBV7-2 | CASSLTGFSEKLFF
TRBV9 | CASSPPSLAGGETQYF
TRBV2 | CASSLGAGAPEQYF
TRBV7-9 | CASSLPSGEEETQYF
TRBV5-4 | CASSSGQGGEKLFF
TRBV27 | CASRARGFGKYNEKLFF
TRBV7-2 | CASSPQTGSSYEQYF
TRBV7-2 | CASSLLAGGPYEQYF
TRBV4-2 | CASSEAGAVDTEAFF
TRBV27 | CASSQDRGRFDTQYF
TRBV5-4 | CASSLARTGNTEAFF
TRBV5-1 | CASSLQGSVNEQFF
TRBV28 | CASKMGGRDTQYF
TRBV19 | CASRLQGGVIGYTF
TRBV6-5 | CASGGRGWETQYF
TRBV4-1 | CASSVISGTSSSGELFF
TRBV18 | CASSPSSLQSNQPQHF
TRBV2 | CASRTGQGARETQYF
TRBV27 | CASSFEGLAARSDTQYF
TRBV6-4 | CASSEGANQPQHF
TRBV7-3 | CASSLTGGSPYGYTF
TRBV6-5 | CASSYPVPGETQYF